A selection of T cell receptor beta chains follows, all from one sample in a study of cytomegalovirus exposure and HLA in healthy donors. The repertoire was sequenced with immunoSEQ multiplex PCR; TCRdb's copy has only in-frame clones and lacks some. Of 150,000 or so clones in the sample, approximately 70% are singletons; the top ten hold over 2%. The sequencing input was PBMCs. Every receptor here comes from a human donor in good health. Each CDR3 is given with its conserved first and last residue. D genes are given only for firm matches. Only some rows state a clone size, as once, few, many or a class for expanded clones.

J gene	D gene	V gene	clone size	CDR3 protein	CDR3 DNA
TRBJ2-7	TRBD2	TRBV19	-	CASSLAGGAYEQYF	TGTGCCAGTAGCCTAGCGGGGGGGGCCTACGAGCAGTACTTC
TRBJ2-5	-	TRBV19	-	CASSALQGAQETQYF	TGTGCCAGTAGTGCCCTACAGGGAGCGCAAGAGACCCAGTACTTC
TRBJ2-3	TRBD2	TRBV7-3	-	CASSKGTSGGLDTQYF	TGTGCCAGCAGCAAAGGGACTAGCGGGGGGTTAGATACGCAGTATTTT
TRBJ2-5	TRBD1	TRBV11-1	-	CASSLEGQGARETQYF	TGTGCCAGCAGCTTAGAGGGACAGGGGGCGCGTGAGACCCAGTACTTC
TRBJ1-6	-	TRBV7-8	-	CASSLVLGDNSPLHF	TGTGCCAGCAGCTTAGTGTTGGGAGATAATTCACCCCTCCACTTT
TRBJ1-1	-	TRBV2	-	CASSEWGVTEAFF	TGTGCCAGCAGTGAATGGGGAGTCACTGAAGCTTTCTTT
TRBJ2-7	-	TRBV7-7	-	CASSPGEGYEQYF	TGTGCTAGCAGCCCAGGGGAGGGCTACGAGCAGTACTTC
TRBJ1-1	-	TRBV4-3	-	CASSQAPGARNTEAFF	TGCGCCAGCAGCCAAGCCCCAGGGGCGCGAAACACTGAAGCTTTCTTT
TRBJ1-4	-	TRBV7-2	-	CASRGLDEKLFF	TGTGCCAGCAGGGGGCTTGACGAAAAACTGTTTTTT
TRBJ1-6	TRBD1	TRBV7-9	-	CASSQGTAHNSPLHF	TGTGCCAGCAGCCAAGGGACAGCCCATAATTCACCCCTCCACTTT
TRBJ2-5	-	TRBV7-6	-	CASSPIRSAAQETQYF	TGTGCCAGCAGCCCTATCCGGTCAGCGGCCCAAGAGACCCAGTACTTC
TRBJ1-6	-	TRBV19	few	CASRQQDSSSSYNSPLHF	TGTGCCAGTAGACAACAGGACAGTTCGAGCTCCTATAATTCACCCCTCCACTTT
TRBJ2-5	-	TRBV19	-	CASTPRFPYQETQYF	TGTGCCAGTACCCCCAGGTTCCCGTACCAAGAGACCCAGTACTTC
TRBJ1-1	-	TRBV5-1	-	CASSLVAGTEAFF	TGCGCCAGCAGCTTGGTGGCGGGCACTGAAGCTTTCTTT
TRBJ1-2	-	TRBV10-2	-	CASSVGRTGYTF	TGCGCCAGCAGTGTAGGGAGAACCGGCTACACCTTC
TRBJ1-1	-	TRBV7-6	-	CASSRDWTEAFF	TGTGCCAGCAGCCGGGACTGGACTGAAGCTTTCTTT
TRBJ2-7	TRBD2	TRBV29-1	-	CSVGLAGALYEQYF	TGCAGCGTTGGACTAGCGGGGGCCCTTTACGAGCAGTACTTC
TRBJ2-5	TRBD1	TRBV14	-	CASSQVDRLQDGETQYF	TGTGCCAGCAGCCAAGTGGACAGGCTCCAGGATGGGGAGACCCAGTACTTC
TRBJ2-3	TRBD2	TRBV2	-	CAYSGGQGDTQYF	TGTGCCTACAGCGGGGGGCAAGGAGATACGCAGTATTTT
TRBJ2-7	-	TRBV9	-	CASSDSPVAYEQYF	TGTGCCAGCAGCGACAGCCCCGTCGCCTACGAGCAGTACTTC
TRBJ1-5	-	TRBV4-1	-	CASSQGGGSNQPQHF	TGCGCCAGCAGCCAAGGGGGGGGATCCAATCAGCCCCAGCATTTT
TRBJ2-7	TRBD1	TRBV27	-	CASTPGQSYEQYF	TGTGCCAGCACACCGGGACAGTCCTACGAGCAGTACTTC